Following are 13 T cell receptor beta chains from one sample sequenced in a study of T cell repertoires in cytomegalovirus infection. From the reads, TCRdb called clonotypes with MiXCR, one entry per CDR3 protein. The sample contains around 180,000 distinct CDR3 sequences, approximately 28% of which appear only once. Sequencing was performed on PBMCs. All receptors come from a human donor in good health (CMV status not recorded). Some clones in this sample may be carry-over from other donors' samples.

This clonotype has just a few counts. V and J are TRBV5-1 and TRBJ1-4; D is uncertain. This CDR3 is 16 amino acids long. The V and J ends lost 0 bases and 7 bases respectively, with 16 bases between them. In germline, CDR1 is SGHRS, CDR2 YFSETQ. CDR3 sequence reads: CASSLGNDRQGEKLFF. DNA for the CDR3: TGCGCCAGCAGCTTGGGGAACGACCGGCAAGGTGAAAAACTGTTTTTT.

The V call is TRBV6-6, the J call TRBJ2-2; 8 nucleotides agree with TRBD2. With 8 bases clipped from V and 1 base from J, the junction kept 6 bases outside the gene matches. Germline V gene data show CDR1 as MNHNY and CDR2 as SVGAGI (reference sequence). The CDR3 has 15 residues. The CDR3 bases are TGTGCCAGCCGACGGGAGGGATTGAACACCGGGGAGCTGTTTTTT. Protein sequence: CASRREGLNTGELFF.

This rearrangement joins TRBV11-2 to TRBJ2-3; TRBD2 aligns across 10 bases. Trimming took 5 bases from V and 8 from J; bases not matched to a gene: 10. CDR1 and CDR2 (germline): SGHAT, FQNNGV. This CDR3 comprises 15 residues. CDR3 region: CASSVSGGQYGTQYF. The CDR3 DNA reads as TGTGCCAGCAGCGTTAGCGGGGGGCAGTATGGTACGCAGTATTTT.

This clonotype appeared many times. The rearrangement joins TRBV12-3 or TRBV12-4 to TRBJ2-2; D may be TRBD1 or TRBD2 (6 bases each). This CDR3 has 15 residues. V lost 1 base, J lost 4 bases, and 10 bases lay in between. The CDR3 DNA reads TGTGCCAGCAGTTTAGGGGGGGCAACCACCGGGGAGCTGTTTTTT. Residues: CASSLGGATTGELFF.

This clonotype was found many times. The rearrangement joins TRBV7-2 to TRBJ2-4, with D possibly matching TRBD1 (7 bases). V was shortened by 1 base and J by 0 bases, with 16 bases between the two germline ends. This CDR3 spans 18 amino acids. Germline loops: CDR1 SGHTA, CDR2 FQGNSA. The CDR3 region is CASSLGGGTAIAKNIQYF. As DNA, the CDR3 is TGTGCCAGCAGCTTAGGTGGAGGGACAGCGATAGCCAAAAACATTCAGTACTTC. Together with reference TRBV7-2 and TRBJ2-4, the CDR3 gives the full variable domain: GAGVSQSPSNKVTEKGKDVELRCDPISGHTALYWYRQSLGQGLEFLIYFQGNSAPDKSGLPSDRFSAERTGGSVSTLTIQRTQQEDSAVYLCASSLGGGTAIAKNIQYFGAGTRLSVL.

Worth noting for this clonotype: A read error is possible here, since a much larger clone lies one base away. The rearrangement links TRBV7-6 to TRBJ2-1, with TRBD2 matching over 7 bases. Germline V lookup: CDR1 SGHVS, CDR2 FNYEAQ. The CDR3 has 15 residues. The CDR3 loop is CASSPGLSGGNDQFF. For the CDR3, the DNA is TGTGCCAGCAGTCCGGGACTTTCCGGGGGGAATGATCAGTTCTTC.

The gene calls are TRBV12-3 or TRBV12-4 and TRBJ2-5; 9 positions match TRBD2. The CDR3 has 15 residues. V lost 2 bases to trimming and J lost 5 bases; unmatched junction nucleotides: 6. The CDR3 coding sequence is TGTGCCAGCAGTTTATCCAGCGGGGGGATCGAGACCCAGTACTTC. Its translation: CASSLSSGGIETQYF.

The chain employs TRBV5-4 and TRBJ1-6, with D unclear. Deletions cut 0 bases from V and 10 bases from J, with 11 bases between. Per the germline V gene, CDR1 is SGHNT and CDR2 is YYREEE (reference sequence). This CDR3 contains 14 residues. CDR3 nucleotide sequence: TGTGCCAGCAGCTTGGCGAGGGTTGGATCACCCCTCCACTTT. The encoded protein is CASSLARVGSPLHF.

The V call is TRBV7-2, the J call TRBJ1-1, with D possibly TRBD1 on 6 matching bases. The V end lost 1 base, the J end lost 7 bases, and 10 bases lay between the germline ends. Germline loops: CDR1 SGHTA, CDR2 FQGNSA. The CDR3 consists of 13 residues. The CDR3 DNA reads as TGTGCCAGCAGCTTAGACCCACAGGGTGAAGCTTTCTTT. Amino acid sequence: CASSLDPQGEAFF.

This clonotype was picked up many times. The V and J genes are TRBV7-9 and TRBJ2-3, with a possible D match to TRBD2 (5 bases). Trimming pared 4 bases from V and 8 bases from J, leaving 10 bases between. This CDR3 is 12 amino acids long. Germline V gives CDR1 SEHNR, CDR2 FQNEAQ (reference sequence). The chain's CDR3 is CASSSSGSTQYF. CDR3 DNA: TGTGCCAGCAGCTCGTCGGGATCTACGCAGTATTTT.

The chain combines TRBV7-6 with TRBJ1-5; no clear D gene. The CDR3 totals 13 residues. The V gene's germline CDR1 is SGHVS and CDR2 FNYEAQ. Between the trimmed V and J ends, which lost 5 bases and 3 bases, there was a span of 8 bases. CDR3 nucleotide sequence: TGTGCCAGCAGCGCCAGCAACAATCAGCCCCAGCATTTT. Its translation: CASSASNNQPQHF.

This chain uses TRBV7-2 with TRBJ1-2; TRBD1 agrees at 7 bases. V lost 5 bases, J lost 7 bases, and 10 bases stayed unmatched. Per germline, CDR1 SGHTA and CDR2 FQGNSA. The length of the CDR3 is 14 residues. The CDR3 bases are TGTGCCAGCAGCCGGGACAGTAGGGGTATTGGCTACACCTTC. Translation: CASSRDSRGIGYTF. The complete variable domain, with remaining parts taken from reference TRBV7-2 and TRBJ1-2, reads GAGVSQSPSNKVTEKGKDVELRCDPISGHTALYWYRQSLGQGLEFLIYFQGNSAPDKSGLPSDRFSAERTGGSVSTLTIQRTQQEDSAVYLCASSRDSRGIGYTFGSGTRLTVV.

J is TRBJ2-5 and V is TRBV7-8, with D maybe TRBD1 (5 bases). Germline V CDR1 and CDR2: SGHVS, FQNEAQ. The V end lost 4 bases, the J end lost 4 bases, and 25 bases lay between the germline ends. The CDR3 is 18 amino acids. In DNA form, the CDR3 reads TGTGCCAGCAGCTCCCATCAGGCAGGGAAGGGGTCGAGAGAGACCCAGTACTTC. Translating it yields CASSSHQAGKGSRETQYF.